The rows below give T cell receptor beta chains drawn from one sample of a study of T cells in Graves' hyperthyroidism and ophthalmopathy. TCRdb used MiXCR to reprocess the multiplex PCR reads, holding one entry per CDR3 protein. Of 350,000 to 450,000 distinct CDR3 sequences in the sample, approximately 15% are singletons; the top ten hold 11%. Sequenced material: blood. The receptor source for this set is a woman aged 55-69 years with Graves' hyperthyroidism. CDR3s include the opening cysteine and the closing phenylalanine or tryptophan. Each record gives: J gene, clone size, CDR3 length, V gene, D gene, CDR3 DNA, CDR3 protein. The D gene is left open where the match is weak. The size of a clone is reported for some rows only, either as once, few or many, or as a class for expanded clones.

j_call: TRBJ2-3; clone_size: NA; cdr3_length: 14; v_call: TRBV9; d_call: NA; cdr3_nt: TGTGCCAGCAGCGTAGAACAGGGGGGGGATACGCAGTATTTT; cdr3_aa: CASSVEQGGDTQYF
j_call: TRBJ1-5; clone_size: many; cdr3_length: 15; v_call: TRBV12-3/TRBV12-4; d_call: NA; cdr3_nt: TGTGCCAGCAGTTCCTTTGGGGGACTCCGGCAGCCCCAGCATTTT; cdr3_aa: CASSSFGGLRQPQHF
j_call: TRBJ2-1; clone_size: many; cdr3_length: 22; v_call: TRBV6-1; d_call: TRBD2; cdr3_nt: TGTGCCACCAACAGGGGGTCGGGGACGGGACTAGCGGGATTCGGATCCTACAATGAGCAGTTCTTC; cdr3_aa: CATNRGSGTGLAGFGSYNEQFF
j_call: TRBJ1-2; clone_size: few; cdr3_length: 16; v_call: TRBV19; d_call: NA; cdr3_nt: TGTGCCAGTGCCCCGATTGACAGGAACACTAACTATGGCTACACCTTC; cdr3_aa: CASAPIDRNTNYGYTF
j_call: TRBJ1-1; clone_size: few; cdr3_length: 13; v_call: TRBV7-9; d_call: NA; cdr3_nt: TGTGCCAGCAGCTCGAGTGGACTCACTGAAGCTTTCTTT; cdr3_aa: CASSSSGLTEAFF
j_call: TRBJ2-7; clone_size: NA; cdr3_length: 15; v_call: TRBV29-1; d_call: TRBD2; cdr3_nt: TGCAGCGTTGAAAGTTCTAGCGGATTCACCTACGAGCAGTACTTC; cdr3_aa: CSVESSSGFTYEQYF
j_call: TRBJ2-2; clone_size: NA; cdr3_length: 14; v_call: TRBV6-1; d_call: NA; cdr3_nt: TGTGCCAGCATGAGGCCAGGTCCCACCGGGGAGCTGTTTTTT; cdr3_aa: CASMRPGPTGELFF
j_call: TRBJ2-7; clone_size: few; cdr3_length: 11; v_call: TRBV14; d_call: NA; cdr3_nt: TGTGCCAGCAGCCAAGGGGTCAGCTTATACTTC; cdr3_aa: CASSQGVSLYF
j_call: TRBJ2-5; clone_size: many; cdr3_length: 14; v_call: TRBV5-1; d_call: NA; cdr3_nt: TGCGCCAGCAGCTTGGGCCGGACCCAAGAGACCCAGTACTTC; cdr3_aa: CASSLGRTQETQYF
j_call: TRBJ2-6; clone_size: NA; cdr3_length: 15; v_call: TRBV7-3; d_call: NA; cdr3_nt: TGTGCCAGCAGCTTAACCCACTCTGGGGCCAACGTCCTGACTTTC; cdr3_aa: CASSLTHSGANVLTF
j_call: TRBJ1-1; clone_size: NA; cdr3_length: 15; v_call: TRBV5-6; d_call: TRBD1; cdr3_nt: TGTGCCAGCAGCCACCCCGGACAGGGATTCACTGAAGCTTTCTTT; cdr3_aa: CASSHPGQGFTEAFF
j_call: TRBJ2-5; clone_size: many; cdr3_length: 14; v_call: TRBV12-3/TRBV12-4; d_call: TRBD1; cdr3_nt: TGTGCCAGCAGGAGGACAGGGCCAGGGGAGACCCAGTACTTC; cdr3_aa: CASRRTGPGETQYF
j_call: TRBJ2-1; clone_size: many; cdr3_length: 12; v_call: TRBV12-5; d_call: NA; cdr3_nt: TGTGCTAGTGGTTCGGGGTACAATGAGCAGTTCTTC; cdr3_aa: CASGSGYNEQFF
j_call: TRBJ2-7; clone_size: many; cdr3_length: 13; v_call: TRBV12-3/TRBV12-4; d_call: NA; cdr3_nt: TGTGCCAGCACCCAACATGGCTCCTACGAGCAGTACTTC; cdr3_aa: CASTQHGSYEQYF
j_call: TRBJ1-1; clone_size: many; cdr3_length: 15; v_call: TRBV5-1; d_call: NA; cdr3_nt: TGCGCCAGCAGCTTGAATGCAGGGCCGTCCACTGAAGCTTTCTTT; cdr3_aa: CASSLNAGPSTEAFF
j_call: TRBJ2-3; clone_size: NA; cdr3_length: 14; v_call: TRBV5-1; d_call: NA; cdr3_nt: TGCGCCAGCAGCTTTTTGGGAGACACAGATACGCAGTATTTT; cdr3_aa: CASSFLGDTDTQYF
j_call: TRBJ2-5; clone_size: many; cdr3_length: 11; v_call: TRBV20-1; d_call: NA; cdr3_nt: TGCAGTGCTAGGTGGCAAGAGACCCAGTACTTC; cdr3_aa: CSARWQETQYF
j_call: TRBJ2-5; clone_size: NA; cdr3_length: 11; v_call: TRBV12-3/TRBV12-4; d_call: NA; cdr3_nt: TGTGCCAGCAGTTATGCGAGATTATGTTACTTC; cdr3_aa: CASSYARLCYF